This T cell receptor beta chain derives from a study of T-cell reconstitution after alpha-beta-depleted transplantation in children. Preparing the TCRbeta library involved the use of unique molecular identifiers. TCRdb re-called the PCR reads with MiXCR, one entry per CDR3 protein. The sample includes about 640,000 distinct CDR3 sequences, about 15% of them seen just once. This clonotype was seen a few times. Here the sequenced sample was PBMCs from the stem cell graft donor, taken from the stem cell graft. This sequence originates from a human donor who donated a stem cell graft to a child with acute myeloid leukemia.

The CDR3 nucleotides read TGTGCCAGCAGTGAAGCAGGGGAGACGGCTGAAGCTTTCTTT. As protein: CASSEAGETAEAFF. This rearrangement joins TRBV6-1 to TRBJ1-1; possible D gene TRBD1, 5 bases. Trimming cost V 0 bases and J 6 bases, with 11 bases left between them. The CDR3 is made up of 14 amino acids. Germline V gene data show CDR1 as MNHNS and CDR2 as SASEGT.